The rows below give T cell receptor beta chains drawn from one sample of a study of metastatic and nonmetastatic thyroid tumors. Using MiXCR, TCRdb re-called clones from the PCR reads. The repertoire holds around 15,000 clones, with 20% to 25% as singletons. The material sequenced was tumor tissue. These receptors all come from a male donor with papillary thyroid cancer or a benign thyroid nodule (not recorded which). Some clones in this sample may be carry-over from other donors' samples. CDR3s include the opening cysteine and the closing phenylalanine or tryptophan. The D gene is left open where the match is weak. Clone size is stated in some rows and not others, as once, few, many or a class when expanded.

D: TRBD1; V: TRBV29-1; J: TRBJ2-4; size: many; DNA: TGCAGCGTTCCGGGACAGGGAAACATTCAGTACTTC; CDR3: CSVPGQGNIQYF
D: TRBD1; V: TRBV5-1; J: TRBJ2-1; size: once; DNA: TGCGCCAGCAGCTTGAGGTGGGACAGCAATGAGCAGTTCTTC; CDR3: CASSLRWDSNEQFF
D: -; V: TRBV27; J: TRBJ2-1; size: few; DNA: TGTGCCAGCAGTTTATCTGGCGGGAACTCCTACAATGAGCAGTTCTTC; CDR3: CASSLSGGNSYNEQFF
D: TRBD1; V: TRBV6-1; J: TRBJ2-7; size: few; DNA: TGTGCCAGCAGTACCACACGCCGGACAGGGTTATACTACGAGCAGTACTTC; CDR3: CASSTTRRTGLYYEQYF
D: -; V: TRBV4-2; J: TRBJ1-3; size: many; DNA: TGTGCCAGCAGCCCCATAAAACAGATCTCTGGAAACACCATATATTTT; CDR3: CASSPIKQISGNTIYF
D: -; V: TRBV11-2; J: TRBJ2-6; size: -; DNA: TGTGCCAGCAGCTTAACGGGAGCTGGGGCCAACGTCCTGACTTTC; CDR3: CASSLTGAGANVLTF
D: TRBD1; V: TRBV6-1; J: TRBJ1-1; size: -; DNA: TGTGCCAGCAGAGAGGACAAAGGGGGCGCGGAAGCTTTATTT; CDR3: CASREDKGGAEALF
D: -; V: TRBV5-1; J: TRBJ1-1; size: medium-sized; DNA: TGCGCCAGCAGGGCAGGGGTAAACACTGAAGCTTTCTTT; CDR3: CASRAGVNTEAFF
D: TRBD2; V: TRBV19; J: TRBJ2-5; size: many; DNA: TGTGCCAGTAGTGCGGGGACTATAGAGACCCAGTACTTC; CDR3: CASSAGTIETQYF
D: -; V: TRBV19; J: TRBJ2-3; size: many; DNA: TGTGCCAGTACGGCAGGGCCTAGCACAGATACGCAGTATTTT; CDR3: CASTAGPSTDTQYF
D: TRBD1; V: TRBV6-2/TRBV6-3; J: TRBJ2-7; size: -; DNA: TGTGCCAGCAGTCACCGGGACAGGGACGAGCATTACTTC; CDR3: CASSHRDRDEHYF
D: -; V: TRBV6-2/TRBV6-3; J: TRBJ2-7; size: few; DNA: TGTGCCAGCAGAAACCCAGGGCTACCTGTCGAGCAGTACTTC; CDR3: CASRNPGLPVEQYF
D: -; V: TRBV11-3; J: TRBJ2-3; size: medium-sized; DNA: TGTGCCAGCAGCTTTGGTCCTTCAGATACGCAGTATTTT; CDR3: CASSFGPSDTQYF
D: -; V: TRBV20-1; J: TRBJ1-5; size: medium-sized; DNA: TGCAGTGCTAGCCAATCCGACAGGTCTAGCAATCAGCCCCAGCATTTT; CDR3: CSASQSDRSSNQPQHF
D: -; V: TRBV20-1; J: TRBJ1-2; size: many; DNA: TGCAGTGCCCAAGGGGAAGGGGGTGGCTACACCTTC; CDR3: CSAQGEGGGYTF
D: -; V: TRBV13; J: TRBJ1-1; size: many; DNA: TGTGCCAGCAGCTTAGGGCAGGGAGGGTCCTTT; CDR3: CASSLGQGGSF
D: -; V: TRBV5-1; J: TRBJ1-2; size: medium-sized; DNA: TGCGCCAGCAGCTTGGGGGAGGGCTATGGCTACACCTTC; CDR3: CASSLGEGYGYTF
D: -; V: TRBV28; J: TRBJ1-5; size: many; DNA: TGTGCCAGCAGTTTATCCAGGGACAATCAGCCCCAGCATTTT; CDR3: CASSLSRDNQPQHF
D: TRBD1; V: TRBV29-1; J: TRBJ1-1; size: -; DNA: TGCAGCGTTGGATTCACAGGGGGCAGTCGGGACACTGAAGCTTTCTTT; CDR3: CSVGFTGGSRDTEAFF
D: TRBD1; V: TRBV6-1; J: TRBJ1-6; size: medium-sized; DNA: TGTGCCAGCAGTACAAGCACTGGACAGGGAAGCGGGTCACCCCTCCACTTT; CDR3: CASSTSTGQGSGSPLHF
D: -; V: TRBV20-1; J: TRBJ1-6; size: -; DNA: TGCAGTGCTAGAGTACCCGACAGGAGGGGTTCCCCCCTCCACTTT; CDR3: CSARVPDRRGSPLHF
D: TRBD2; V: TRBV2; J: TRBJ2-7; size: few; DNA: TGTGCCAGCAGCGCGACTAGCAGCGAGCAGTACTTC; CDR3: CASSATSSEQYF
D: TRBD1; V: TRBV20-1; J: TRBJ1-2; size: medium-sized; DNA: TGCAGTGCTAGAGAAAGGGACAGGGATATTGGCTACACCTTC; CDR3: CSARERDRDIGYTF
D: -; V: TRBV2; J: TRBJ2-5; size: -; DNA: TGTGCCAGCAGTGAAGGGGTACAGGCTATGGGGTATACCCAGTACTTC; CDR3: CASSEGVQAMGYTQYF
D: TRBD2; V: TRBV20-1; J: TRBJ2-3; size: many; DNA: TGCAGCGCTAGAGCTGAGCGGGGGACAGATACGCAGTATTTT; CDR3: CSARAERGTDTQYF
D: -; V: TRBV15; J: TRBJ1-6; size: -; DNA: TGTGCTACCAGCAGAGATGGGGGCCATGGAGGTTCACCCCTCCACTTT; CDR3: CATSRDGGHGGSPLHF
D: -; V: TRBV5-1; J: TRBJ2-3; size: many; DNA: TGCGCCAGCAGCGAAGGGAGCTCCTGGAACACAGATACGCAGTATTTT; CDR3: CASSEGSSWNTDTQYF
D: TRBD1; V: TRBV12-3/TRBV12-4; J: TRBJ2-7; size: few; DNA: TGTGCCAGCAGCTGGACAGGGGGGTTCTACGAGCAGTACTTC; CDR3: CASSWTGGFYEQYF
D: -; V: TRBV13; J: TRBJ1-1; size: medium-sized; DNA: TGTGCCAGCAGCACCGGCCAGGGGGCTTTCTTT; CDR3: CASSTGQGAFF
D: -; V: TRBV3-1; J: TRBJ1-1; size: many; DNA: TGTGCCAGCAGCCAAGTCCAGGGGATCACTGAAGCTTTCTTT; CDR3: CASSQVQGITEAFF
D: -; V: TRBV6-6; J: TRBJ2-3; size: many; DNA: TGTGCCAGCAGTTACTACGACGGGACAGATACGCAGTATTTT; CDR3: CASSYYDGTDTQYF
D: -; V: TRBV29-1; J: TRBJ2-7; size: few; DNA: TGCAGCGTCATAGGGGGTTCAATCTCCTACGAGCAGTACTTC; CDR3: CSVIGGSISYEQYF
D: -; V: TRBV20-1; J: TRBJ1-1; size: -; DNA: TGCAGTGCTCGTAAACCAGGGTCGAACACTGAAGCTTTCTTT; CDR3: CSARKPGSNTEAFF
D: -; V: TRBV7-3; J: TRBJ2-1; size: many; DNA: TGTGCCAGCAGCTCCGAGGGGGGGGCCTACAATGAGCAGTTCTTC; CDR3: CASSSEGGAYNEQFF
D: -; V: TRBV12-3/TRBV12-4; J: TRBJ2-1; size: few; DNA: TGTGCCAGCAGTCTCTCAGGGCGCAATGAGCAGTTCTTC; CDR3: CASSLSGRNEQFF
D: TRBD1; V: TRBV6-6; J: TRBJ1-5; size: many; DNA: TGTGCCAGCAGTTACGAAGGCCACAGGGGAGTAGAAAGCAATCAGCCCCAGCATTTT; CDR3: CASSYEGHRGVESNQPQHF
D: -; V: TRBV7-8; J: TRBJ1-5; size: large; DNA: TGTGCCAGCAGCTTATTCGGGGTCTTAAATCAGCCCCAGCATTTT; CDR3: CASSLFGVLNQPQHF
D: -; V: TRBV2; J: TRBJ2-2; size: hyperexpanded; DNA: TGTGCCAGCAGTCCTCGGACAGGAGGGACCGGGGAGCTGTTTTTT; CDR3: CASSPRTGGTGELFF
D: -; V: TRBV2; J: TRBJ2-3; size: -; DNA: TGTGCCAGCACCCCTAGTGGAGGGGGCCTCACAGATACGCAGTATTTT; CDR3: CASTPSGGGLTDTQYF
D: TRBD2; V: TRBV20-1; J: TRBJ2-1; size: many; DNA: TGCAGTGCTAGCGGGAGGGCCTCCTACAATGAGCAGTTCTTC; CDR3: CSASGRASYNEQFF
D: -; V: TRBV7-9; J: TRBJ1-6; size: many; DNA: TGTGCCAGCAGCTTATCCACGGATTCACCCCTCCACTTT; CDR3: CASSLSTDSPLHF
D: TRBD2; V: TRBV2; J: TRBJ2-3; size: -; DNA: TGTGTCAGCAGTGCGGGTCGGGGGGGCACCCTCGTGACAGATACGCAGTATTTT; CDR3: CVSSAGRGGTLVTDTQYF
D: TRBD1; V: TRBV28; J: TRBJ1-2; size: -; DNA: TGTGCCAGCAGTTACCGGGGACAGGGGATGGGTAACTATGGCTACACCTTC; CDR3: CASSYRGQGMGNYGYTF
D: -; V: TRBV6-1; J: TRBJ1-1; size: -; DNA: TGTGCCAGCACGGGTCGGGGCAAGGGGAACACCGAAGCTTTCTTT; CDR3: CASTGRGKGNTEAFF